This TCR beta chain stems from a study of cytomegalovirus exposure and HLA in healthy donors. Whole-study findings and limits: Sequencing artifact likely explains a cluster of highly shared sequence variants. Available immune exposure information covered CMV serostatus only.

Both 60 Vbeta primers and 13 Jbeta primers went into the PCR. The assay was immunoSEQ multiplex PCR, and TCRdb's table has in-frame clones only and misses some. This sample contains under 70,000 clones. Germline CDR1 reads MDHEN; CDR2 reads SYDVKM. The length of the CDR3 is 15 residues. The V end lost 1 base, the J end lost 5 bases, and 12 bases lay between the germline ends. About this clone itself: What it recognizes is unknown.

The receptor comes from a female donor in good health and CMV-seropositive. The chain uses TRBV28 and TRBJ2-4; unclear D gene. Material: PBMCs. Here the CDR3 DNA reads TGTGCCAGCAGTTTATTGGCGGTTGCCCAAAACATTCAGTACTTC. Its protein product is CASSLLAVAQNIQYF.